These T cell receptor beta chains were read from a single sample in a study of shared clonotypes between healthy human individuals. TCRdb's table, derived via immunoSEQ multiplex PCR, lists solely in-frame clones and lacks some. Here the sample spans millions of clones, just over 90% being singletons. Material for sequencing was naive CD4+ T cells from PBMCs. These receptors originate from a man younger than 35 in good health. Some clones in this sample may be carry-over from other donors' samples. CDR3s include the opening cysteine and the closing phenylalanine or tryptophan. Each record gives: J gene, D gene, V gene, clone size, CDR3 protein, CDR3 DNA. D genes are given only for firm matches. Where a row states a size, it is once, few, many or the class of an expanded clone; other rows omit it.

>TRBJ1-4|-|TRBV18|-
CASSPFGAPAINEKLFF
TGTGCCAGCTCACCCTTCGGCGCCCCGGCGATTAATGAAAAACTGTTTTTT
>TRBJ1-3|TRBD1|TRBV7-9|-
CASSSGQARSGNTIYF
TGTGCCAGCAGCTCAGGACAGGCCCGATCTGGAAACACCATATATTTT
>TRBJ1-1|-|TRBV7-9|-
CASSLDGEVANAFF
TGTGCCAGCAGCTTAGACGGGGAAGTGGCTAACGCTTTCTTT
>TRBJ2-5|TRBD1|TRBV19|-
CASSTTGIRGGTQYF
TGTGCCAGTAGTACGACAGGGATTCGAGGTGGGACCCAGTACTTC
>TRBJ1-1|-|TRBV28|-
CASSLSRFAGDTEAFF
TGTGCCAGCAGTTTATCAAGGTTTGCGGGGGACACTGAAGCTTTCTTT
>TRBJ1-3|-|TRBV2|-
CASGQGFSGNTIYF
TGTGCCAGCGGGCAGGGTTTCTCTGGAAACACCATATATTTT
>TRBJ1-5|TRBD1|TRBV7-2|-
CASSSRQQGARAQPQHF
TGTGCCAGCAGCTCCCGACAACAGGGGGCGCGGGCTCAGCCCCAGCATTTT
>TRBJ1-1|TRBD1|TRBV5-1|-
CASSLGTGSTEAFF
TGCGCCAGCAGCTTGGGGACAGGGTCCACTGAAGCTTTCTTT
>TRBJ2-3|-|TRBV19|-
CASSPAGAGADTQYF
TGTGCCAGTAGCCCGGCGGGGGCTGGGGCAGATACGCAGTATTTT
>TRBJ2-5|-|TRBV5-1|-
CASSLTTGEAETQYF
TGCGCCAGCAGCTTGACGACGGGAGAGGCAGAGACCCAGTACTTC
>TRBJ1-5|-|TRBV19|-
CASSRRVGQPQHF
TGTGCCAGTAGTAGGAGGGTAGGTCAGCCCCAGCATTTT
>TRBJ2-7|-|TRBV27|-
CASSLKGLRAREAESSYEQYF
TGTGCCAGCAGTTTAAAGGGCCTCAGGGCAAGAGAGGCCGAAAGCTCCTACGAGCAGTACTTC
>TRBJ2-3|TRBD1|TRBV9|-
CASSPRTGMDTQYF
TGTGCCAGCAGCCCCCGGACAGGGATGGATACGCAGTATTTT
>TRBJ2-1|-|TRBV7-3|-
CASSPQGGGWNEQFF
TGTGCCAGCAGCCCCCAGGGGGGAGGTTGGAATGAGCAGTTCTTC
>TRBJ1-3|-|TRBV5-1|-
CASSLSPGHSGNTIYF
TGCGCCAGCAGCTTGAGCCCCGGACACTCTGGAAACACCATATATTTT
>TRBJ2-3|-|TRBV5-1|-
CASSLGGDTDTQYF
TGCGCCAGCAGCTTAGGGGGGGACACAGATACGCAGTATTTT
>TRBJ1-4|-|TRBV5-1|-
CASSIAGSDEKLFF
TGCGCCAGCAGCATCGCAGGGTCCGATGAAAAACTGTTTTTT
>TRBJ2-7|TRBD1|TRBV30|-
CALSQGALRYEQYF
TGTGCCTTGAGTCAGGGGGCGCTAAGGTACGAGCAGTACTTC
>TRBJ2-5|TRBD2|TRBV7-9|once
CASSGLAGKETQYF
TGTGCCAGCAGCGGACTAGCGGGAAAGGAGACCCAGTACTTC
>TRBJ2-7|-|TRBV2|-
CASSGGLLRGQYF
TGTGCCAGCAGTGGGGGACTCCTACGCGGGCAGTACTTC
>TRBJ2-7|TRBD1|TRBV28|-
CASRQPGQGNLEQYF
TGTGCCAGCAGACAACCGGGACAGGGAAACCTCGAGCAGTACTTC
>TRBJ2-1|-|TRBV4-1|-
CASSPVNSPPTWFF
TGCGCCAGCAGCCCAGTAAACAGTCCCCCCACTTGGTTCTTC
>TRBJ2-3|TRBD2|TRBV18|-
CASSPTSGTDTQYF
TGTGCCAGCTCACCGACTAGCGGCACAGATACGCAGTATTTT
>TRBJ1-5|TRBD1|TRBV15|-
CATSSMGQGGQPQHF
TGTGCCACCAGCAGCATGGGACAGGGTGGTCAGCCCCAGCATTTT
>TRBJ1-1|-|TRBV7-9|-
CASSLQGDTEAFF
TGTGCCAGCAGCTTACAAGGGGACACTGAAGCTTTCTTT
>TRBJ1-5|-|TRBV19|-
CASSDGIYSNQPQHF
TGTGCCAGTTCGGACGGGATCTATAGCAATCAGCCCCAGCATTTT
>TRBJ1-4|-|TRBV18|-
CASSATGGLGEKLFF
TGTGCCAGCTCAGCTACCGGGGGGCTTGGAGAAAAACTGTTTTTT
>TRBJ1-2|-|TRBV29-1|-
CSVERSAGLDYGYTF
TGCAGCGTTGAACGGTCGGCAGGCCTGGATTATGGCTACACCTTC
>TRBJ1-1|-|TRBV28|-
CASSSPWGPTEAFF
TGTGCCAGCAGTTCGCCGTGGGGGCCCACTGAAGCTTTCTTT
>TRBJ2-1|-|TRBV5-1|-
CASSLTGSSNEQFF
TGCGCCAGCAGCTTGACGGGATCTTCCAATGAGCAGTTCTTC
>TRBJ1-1|-|TRBV21-1|-
CASSKEGNGFLNTEAFF
TGTGCCAGCAGCAAAGAGGGGAACGGGTTTTTGAACACTGAAGCTTTCTTT
>TRBJ1-1|TRBD1|TRBV19|once
CASSSARTGAIMNTEAFF
TGTGCCAGTAGTAGCGCCCGGACAGGGGCTATAATGAACACTGAAGCTTTCTTT
>TRBJ2-1|-|TRBV29-1|once
CSVRWRTGSSRNEQFF
TGCAGCGTTCGTTGGCGTACCGGCTCCTCAAGAAATGAGCAGTTCTTC
>TRBJ2-7|-|TRBV2|-
CASTLSSAESYEQYF
TGTGCCAGCACTCTCTCTTCGGCAGAAAGCTACGAGCAGTACTTC
>TRBJ2-7|-|TRBV5-1|-
CASSLGQGSYEQYF
TGCGCCAGCAGCTTGGGGCAGGGAAGCTACGAGCAGTACTTC
>TRBJ2-6|-|TRBV28|-
CASSTTGNVLTF
TGTGCCAGCAGTACCACGGGGAACGTCCTGACTTTC
>TRBJ1-2|TRBD1|TRBV5-1|few
CASSTNTGAYGYTF
TGCGCCAGCAGCACTAATACAGGGGCCTATGGCTACACCTTC
>TRBJ1-4|-|TRBV5-4|-
CASSLVSGGGEKLFF
TGTGCCAGCAGCTTGGTATCGGGGGGCGGTGAAAAACTGTTTTTT
>TRBJ1-3|TRBD1|TRBV11-2|-
CASSSVKGARGNTIYF
TGTGCCAGCAGCTCTGTAAAGGGGGCGCGGGGAAACACCATATATTTT
>TRBJ1-2|TRBD1|TRBV7-2|-
CASSLALDRADYGYTF
TGTGCCAGCAGCTTAGCACTGGACAGGGCTGACTATGGCTACACCTTC
>TRBJ1-1|TRBD1|TRBV27|-
CASSFALGRGPTEAFF
TGTGCCAGCAGTTTTGCATTGGGGAGGGGGCCCACTGAAGCTTTCTTT
>TRBJ2-7|-|TRBV5-1|-
CASSFPYEQYF
TGCGCCAGCAGCTTCCCCTACGAGCAGTACTTC
>TRBJ1-1|-|TRBV28|-
CASIKRDTEAFF
TGTGCCAGCATCAAGCGGGACACTGAAGCTTTCTTT
>TRBJ1-3|-|TRBV30|-
CAWGAPNSGNTIYF
TGTGCCTGGGGGGCGCCGAACTCTGGAAACACCATATATTTT
>TRBJ2-2|-|TRBV2|-
CASGLRNTNTGELFF
TGTGCCAGCGGCCTCCGGAACACGAACACCGGGGAGCTGTTTTTT
>TRBJ1-5|TRBD1|TRBV5-8|-
CASSWTGYQPQHF
TGTGCCAGCAGCTGGACAGGATATCAGCCCCAGCATTTT
>TRBJ1-4|-|TRBV5-5|-
CASSSVVGVGEKLFF
TGTGCCAGCAGCTCAGTCGTGGGGGTAGGGGAAAAACTGTTTTTT
>TRBJ1-2|-|TRBV7-9|-
CASSLALGMSF
TGTGCCAGCAGCTTAGCATTGGGGATGTCCTTC
>TRBJ2-7|-|TRBV5-4|-
CASSLGEQYEQYF
TGTGCCAGCAGCTTGGGAGAACAGTACGAGCAGTACTTC